Shown below are 7 T cell receptor beta chains from a single sample sequenced in a study of OX40 agonist ivuxolimab in advanced cancers. Library construction relied on the immunoSEQ multiplex PCR assay. The source is immuneACCESS, and TCRdb retained only in-frame sequences with V and J called. Part of the clones is not carried over; for the studies checked, unresolved V genes explain less than half of this, and the remainder is unexplained. The table for this sample lists 50,000 to 70,000 clones; 75% to 90% of them were counted only once. Roughly 13% of the sample comes from the top ten. This specimen was CD4+ or CD8+ T cells sorted from blood, taken in a trial of the OX40 agonist ivuxolimab. These TCRs come from an adult with an advanced solid tumor such as melanoma, head and neck, liver or kidney cancer.

The gene calls are TRBV29-1 and TRBJ1-2; TRBD1 matches at 7 bases. Per germline, CDR1 SQVTM and CDR2 ANQGSEA. V gave up 2 bases and J gave up 4 bases; unmatched junction bases: 1. This CDR3 is 12 amino acids long. The CDR3 loop reads CSVEWDSYGYTF. Written as DNA, the CDR3 is TGCAGCGTTGAATGGGACAGCTATGGCTACACCTTC.

The V and J genes are TRBV19 and TRBJ2-7, with 11 bases aligning to TRBD1. Germline CDR1 reads LNHDA; CDR2 reads SQIVND (reference sequence). The CDR3 sequence is 16 residues long. V shed 10 bases, J shed 2 bases, and the junction held 13 bases outside the gene matches. The CDR3 bases are TGTGCCACCTCCCCCGGGACAGGGGGAAGAGCCTACGAGCAGTACTTC. It is translated as CATSPGTGGRAYEQYF.

The rearrangement links TRBV27 to TRBJ2-7, with D possibly TRBD1 on 5 matching bases. The germline CDR1 and CDR2 sequences are MNHEY and SMNVEV (reference sequence). Trimming removed 6 bases from V and 4 bases from J, with 16 bases in between. The CDR3 loop spans 14 amino acids. The CDR3 nucleotides read TGTGCCAGCAGCGGCCACGACAGCCCTTACGAGCAGTACTTC. Translated: CASSGHDSPYEQYF.

The chain carries TRBV5-4 and TRBJ2-2; D is undetermined. The V gene lost 7 bases and the J gene lost 8 bases, with 9 bases spanning the gap. This CDR3 has 11 amino acids. Germline CDR1 and CDR2: SGHNT and YYREEE (reference sequence). The CDR3 DNA is TGTGCCAGCGTGGGCCGAGGGGAGCTGTTTTTT. Its protein product is CASVGRGELFF.

J is TRBJ2-7 and V is TRBV7-2; D possibly matches TRBD1 or TRBD2 (7 bases each). V was shortened by 2 bases and J by 0 bases, with 11 bases between the two germline ends. Looked up from germline, CDR1 is SGHTA and CDR2 is FQGNSA. The CDR3 sequence is 15 residues long. The CDR3 sequence: CASSLRRGGSYEQYF. Written as DNA, the CDR3 is TGTGCCAGCAGCTTACGCAGGGGGGGCTCCTACGAGCAGTACTTC.

This clone showed up just once. The gene calls are TRBV28 and TRBJ2-2; D is undetermined. V was shortened by 5 bases and J by 1 base, with 8 bases between the two germline ends. The CDR3 is made up of 14 amino acids. Germline V lookup: CDR1 MDHEN, CDR2 SYDVKM. CDR3 in amino acids: CASSRRENTGELFF. Written as DNA, the CDR3 is TGTGCCAGCAGTCGGCGCGAGAACACCGGGGAGCTGTTTTTT.

The chain links TRBV7-9 to TRBJ2-1, with D maybe TRBD2 (5 bases). V gave up 6 bases and J gave up 3 bases, with 9 bases separating them. The CDR3 runs 13 residues. Germline CDR1 and CDR2: SEHNR and FQNEAQ (reference sequence). Written as DNA, the CDR3 is TGTGCCAGCAGTGGCGGGTTCTACAATGAGCAGTTCTTC. This sequence encodes CASSGGFYNEQFF.